These 27 T cell receptor beta chains were sequenced from one sample in a study of shared clonotypes between healthy human individuals. The repertoire was sequenced with immunoSEQ multiplex PCR; TCRdb's copy has only in-frame clones and lacks some. The sample contains 400,000 to 550,000 clones, 79% of which appear only once. The source material was PBMCs. The source of these receptors is a middle-aged woman in good health. Some clones in this sample may be carry-over from other donors' samples.

This chain joins TRBV6-5 and TRBJ1-1; D gene unclear. Trimming removed 5 bases at V and 4 bases at J, with 11 bases between. Germline V gene data show CDR1 as MNHEY and CDR2 as SVGAGI. The CDR3 consists of 13 residues. In DNA form, the CDR3 reads TGTGCCAGCAGTGCGGACCGCCTCACTGAAGCTTTCTTT. Amino acids: CASSADRLTEAFF.

This clone was observed a single time. This chain links TRBV27 with TRBJ1-4; a weak D match, TRBD1 (6 bases). Germline values: CDR1 MNHEY, CDR2 SMNVEV (reference sequence). V shed 0 bases and J shed 5 bases, with 19 bases lying between them. This CDR3 is built from 18 residues. Here the CDR3 reads CASSLSEDFRDKNEKLFF. The CDR3, as DNA: TGTGCCAGCAGTTTATCAGAAGATTTCCGGGACAAAAATGAAAAACTGTTTTTT.

V and J are TRBV15 and TRBJ2-7; 9 nucleotides match TRBD2. Germline V lookup: CDR1 LNHNV, CDR2 YYDKDF (reference sequence). J lost 6 bases, V lost 3 bases, and 6 bases had no gene match. CDR3 length: 14 residues. The CDR3 DNA follows: TGTGCCACCAGCAGGAGGGCGGGAGGGCTCGAGCAGTACTTC. Translating it yields CATSRRAGGLEQYF.

This chain links TRBV21-1 with TRBJ1-2; the D segment call TRBD1 is taken from the table without a DNA check. TRBV21-1 is a pseudogene. The CDR3 spans 15 residues. CDR3 bases: TGTGCCAGCAGCACCGGACAGGCCCTTAACTATGGCTACACCTTC. Protein product: CASSTGQALNYGYTF.

The rearrangement links TRBV6-1 to TRBJ1-2; D unclear. V shed 4 bases and J shed 2 bases, with 8 bases lying between them. This CDR3 spans 13 amino acids. CDR1 and CDR2 (germline): MNHNS, SASEGT. CDR3 region: CASSAGLNYGYTF. The CDR3 bases are TGTGCCAGCAGTGCTGGGTTAAACTATGGCTACACCTTC.

The gene calls are TRBV18 and TRBJ1-1; 8 bases are a match to TRBD1. V was clipped by 3 bases and J by 3 bases; unmatched bases: 3. The CDR3 has 14 amino acids. Germline V gene sequence: CDR1 KGHSH, CDR2 LQKENI. CDR3 bases: TGTGCCAGCTCACCGGCGACAGGGGACACTGAAGCTTTCTTT. Residues: CASSPATGDTEAFF.

The CDR3 DNA reads as TGTGCCTGGAGTGTACGTCGCGCTGACAATGAGCAGTTCTTC. This gives the protein CAWSVRRADNEQFF. This chain connects TRBV30 to TRBJ2-1; no reliable D call. CDR3 length equals 14 residues. Looked up from germline, CDR1 is GTSNPN and CDR2 is SVGIG (reference sequence). V lost 0 bases to trimming and J lost 5 bases, with 11 bases between them.

V gene TRBV19 combines with J gene TRBJ2-1; perhaps TRBD2 as D (6 bases). The CDR3 extends over 14 amino acids. V was trimmed by 6 bases and J by 7 bases, leaving 16 bases between them. Looked up from germline, CDR1 is LNHDA and CDR2 is SQIVND (reference sequence). For the CDR3, the DNA is TGTGCCAGTAGAAGTAGCGGACTAAGAAATGAGCAGTTCTTC. Protein: CASRSSGLRNEQFF.

The chain links TRBV13 to TRBJ2-7; D might be TRBD2 (5 bases). CDR1 is PRHDT, CDR2 FYEKMQ, per germline (reference sequence). The CDR3 totals 14 residues. Trimming cost V 0 bases and J 5 bases, with 11 bases left between them. The CDR3 DNA sequence: TGTGCCAGCAGCTTAGGCGGGGTTTATAACGAGCAGTACTTC. Protein product: CASSLGGVYNEQYF.

In regard to this clone: The same CDR3 arises from other DNA sequences in this sample as well. This chain uses TRBV5-1 with TRBJ2-3, with D perhaps TRBD1 (5 bases). Trimming stripped 0 bases from V and 2 bases from J, with 7 bases between. Looked up from germline, CDR1 is SGHRS and CDR2 is YFSETQ. The CDR3 contains 14 residues. This CDR3 reads CASSLGQTTDTQYF. The CDR3 DNA reads TGCGCCAGCAGCTTGGGACAGACCACAGATACGCAGTATTTT.

The rearrangement links TRBV6-6 to TRBJ2-1; D possibly uses TRBD1 or TRBD2 (5 bases each). Trimming removed 9 bases at V and 2 bases at J, with 14 bases between. This CDR3 has 14 amino acids. Germline assignment: CDR1 MNHNY and CDR2 SVGAGI (reference sequence). CDR3 protein: CASNRDQPYNEQFF. For the CDR3, the DNA is TGTGCCAGTAACCGGGACCAACCCTACAATGAGCAGTTCTTC.

In the case of this clone: Other DNA variants within this sample encode the same CDR3. The V gene is TRBV29-1, the J gene TRBJ2-2, with unresolved D. V was cut by 4 bases and J by 5 bases, with 11 bases left in between. The CDR3 has 13 amino acids. Germline V gene sequence: CDR1 SQVTM, CDR2 ANQGSEA. The CDR3 nucleotides read TGCAGCGTTGGCCCCCGTGGTACCGGGGAGCTGTTTTTT. It yields the protein CSVGPRGTGELFF.

This clone is a singleton in its sample. This chain connects TRBV7-3 to TRBJ2-1, with a tentative D call TRBD2 (6 bases). The germline CDR1 and CDR2 sequences are SGHTA and FQGTGA. Deletions cut 4 bases from V and 5 bases from J, with 6 bases between. The CDR3 runs 12 residues. CDR3 coding DNA: TGTGCCAGCAGCTGGGGGGACAATGAGCAGTTCTTC. This encodes CASSWGDNEQFF.

Of note for this clone: Other DNA variants within this sample encode the same CDR3. The chain recombines TRBV5-1 with TRBJ1-1; D possibly corresponds to TRBD1 (5 bases). Trimming pared 0 bases from V and 2 bases from J, leaving 8 bases between. CDR3 length: 14 residues. CDR1 and CDR2 (germline): SGHRS, YFSETQ. The CDR3 nucleotides are TGCGCCAGCAGCTTGGATGGGGGAAACACTGAAGCTTTCTTT. Residues: CASSLDGGNTEAFF.

The chain employs TRBV9 and TRBJ2-1; 7 nucleotides match TRBD2. CDR3 length equals 15 residues. V lost 3 bases, J lost 8 bases, and 11 bases stayed unmatched. The germline CDR1 and CDR2 sequences are SGDLS and YYNGEE. The CDR3 here is CASSASGANTDEQFF. The CDR3 bases are TGTGCCAGCAGCGCTAGCGGAGCCAACACGGATGAGCAGTTCTTC.

The rearrangement uses TRBV30 and TRBJ2-4; D not resolved. This CDR3 has 13 amino acids. V was clipped by 4 bases and J by 2 bases, with 9 bases between them. Germline CDR1 reads GTSNPN; CDR2 reads SVGIG (reference sequence). Here the CDR3 reads CAWTFSSKNIQYF. Written as DNA, the CDR3 is TGTGCCTGGACCTTTAGCTCCAAAAACATTCAGTACTTC.

The rearrangement uses TRBV27 and TRBJ2-7; D is perhaps TRBD1 (5 bases). CDR1 and CDR2 from the germline V gene are MNHEY and SMNVEV (reference sequence). This CDR3 comprises 13 residues. V was trimmed by 6 bases and J by 1 base, leaving 10 bases between them. The CDR3 DNA reads as TGTGCCAGCAGCGAGGACAATTCCTACGAGCAGTACTTC. Its protein is CASSEDNSYEQYF.

The V and J genes are TRBV19 and TRBJ1-1; D possibly corresponds to TRBD1 (6 bases). The CDR3 covers 13 residues. Trimming removed 5 bases at V and 5 bases at J, with 12 bases between. Germline values: CDR1 LNHDA, CDR2 SQIVND (reference sequence). CDR3 protein: CASSRGGATEAFF. DNA for the CDR3: TGTGCCAGTAGTCGGGGGGGCGCTACTGAAGCTTTCTTT.

The chain is built from TRBV6-1 and TRBJ2-7; 8 positions agree with TRBD1. Germline values: CDR1 MNHNS, CDR2 SASEGT. Trimming cost V 7 bases and J 2 bases; bases outside gene matches: 4. The CDR3 loop spans 13 amino acids. The CDR3 nucleotides read TGTGCCAGCATCCTACAGGGGGCCTACGAGCAGTACTTC. Protein product: CASILQGAYEQYF.

The V and J genes are TRBV7-2 and TRBJ2-1, with D hard to call. Germline lookup yields CDR1 SGHTA and CDR2 FQGNSA. The V gene lost 3 bases and the J gene lost 8 bases, with 17 bases spanning the gap. The CDR3 spans 15 residues. CDR3 sequence reads: CASSFDSPRKYEQFF. CDR3 coding DNA: TGTGCCAGCAGCTTCGACTCACCTCGGAAATATGAGCAGTTCTTC. Supplemented by reference TRBV7-2 and TRBJ2-1, the full variable domain reads GAGVSQSPSNKVTEKGKDVELRCDPISGHTALYWYRQSLGQGLEFLIYFQGNSAPDKSGLPSDRFSAERTGGSVSTLTIQRTQQEDSAVYLCASSFDSPRKYEQFFGPGTRLTVL.

Remarks on this clone: The same CDR3 can be traced to other DNA sequences in this sample. CDR3 sequence: CASSHAPLPDRDTEAFF. CDR3 coding DNA: TGTGCCAGCAGCCACGCACCTCTACCGGACAGGGACACTGAAGCTTTCTTT. The chain is built from TRBV4-2 and TRBJ1-1; TRBD1 matches 8 bases. Germline trimming cut 3 bases from V and 3 bases from J; bases unmatched to any gene: 12. This CDR3 is 17 amino acids long. Germline CDR1 and CDR2: LGHNA and YNFKEQ.

The genes are TRBV4-2 and TRBJ1-1; TRBD1 matches 9 bases. J lost 5 bases, V lost 1 base, and 8 bases had no gene match. There are 16 residues in the CDR3. The V gene's germline CDR1 is LGHNA and CDR2 YNFKEQ. The CDR3 loop reads CASSQGARQGVTEAFF. The CDR3 nucleotides are TGTGCCAGCAGCCAAGGGGCCAGACAGGGGGTAACTGAAGCTTTCTTT.

V is TRBV11-2 and J is TRBJ2-4; 12 nucleotides agree with TRBD2. This CDR3 is built from 18 residues. The germline V gene has CDR1 SGHAT and CDR2 FQNNGV. Losses at the gene ends were 1 base for V and 0 bases for J; bases not matched to a gene: 4. CDR3 in amino acids: CASSLGTSGTLAKNIQYF. CDR3 coding DNA: TGTGCCAGCAGCTTAGGGACTAGCGGGACCTTAGCCAAAAACATTCAGTACTTC.

This chain joins TRBV7-9 and TRBJ1-1; D not certain. Trimming pared 1 base from V and 1 base from J, leaving 7 bases between. This CDR3 has 14 residues. Germline V gene lookup returns CDR1 SEHNR and CDR2 FQNEAQ (reference sequence). CDR3 in amino acids: CASSLERRNTEAFF. The CDR3 nucleotides read TGTGCCAGCAGCTTAGAGAGGAGGAACACTGAAGCTTTCTTT.

The V gene is TRBV5-1, the J gene TRBJ2-3; TRBD2 matches at 8 bases. The CDR3 has 16 amino acids. CDR1 is SGHRS, CDR2 YFSETQ, per germline. Trimming removed 3 bases from V and 2 bases from J; junction bases left unmatched: 8. CDR3 nucleotide sequence: TGCGCCAGCAGCTGGGGTAGCGGGAAGGCCACAGATACGCAGTATTTT. Translating it yields CASSWGSGKATDTQYF.

The genes are TRBV11-2 and TRBJ1-1; perhaps TRBD1 as D (5 bases). This CDR3 contains 12 residues. The germline V gene encodes CDR1 SGHAT and CDR2 FQNNGV. V was clipped by 3 bases and J by 7 bases, with 9 bases between them. CDR3 DNA sequence: TGTGCCAGCAGCTTCCGGGGGAGTGAAGCTTTCTTT. This codes for CASSFRGSEAFF.

In its sample, this clone was seen a few times. V usage is TRBV28 and J usage is TRBJ2-2; weak D call: TRBD2 (6 bases). V dropped 2 bases and J dropped 6 bases, with 7 bases sitting between them. Looked up from germline, CDR1 is MDHEN and CDR2 is SYDVKM. CDR3 length: 13 amino acids. CDR3 in amino acids: CASSLGGSGELFF. The CDR3 DNA reads TGTGCCAGCAGTTTAGGGGGGTCCGGGGAGCTGTTTTTT.